The 24 T cell receptor beta chains below were found in one sample sequenced in a study of T cells in localized non-small cell lung cancer. The assay was immunoSEQ multiplex PCR, and TCRdb's table has in-frame clones only and misses some. The sample carries about 51,000 clones, about 76% recorded once. Sequencing used peripheral blood mononuclear cells, obtained before any cancer treatment. The receptors derive from a man aged 40 to 70 with stage III lung adenocarcinoma.

This clone was observed a handful of times. The V call is TRBV5-1, the J call TRBJ2-2, with D tentatively TRBD2 (7 bases). Between the trimmed V and J ends, which lost 0 bases and 5 bases, there was a span of 17 bases. CDR3 length: 17 residues. Per germline, CDR1 SGHRS and CDR2 YFSETQ. The CDR3 region is CASSLGPGGSATGELFF. Written as DNA, the CDR3 is TGCGCCAGCAGCTTGGGGCCGGGGGGCTCGGCGACCGGGGAGCTGTTTTTT.

The chain joins TRBV14 to TRBJ2-2, with 9 bases lining up with TRBD1. This CDR3 has 18 amino acids. The germline gives CDR1 SGHDN, CDR2 FVKESK. V was clipped by 4 bases and J by 6 bases; unmatched bases: 15. The CDR3 coding sequence is TGTGCCAGCAGCCGAGGCGGGACAGGGTTGCTTAGGGCCGGGGAGCTGTTTTTT. Translating gives CASSRGGTGLLRAGELFF.

The chain has TRBV6-5 and TRBJ1-5; weak D call: TRBD1 (5 bases). Germline V gene data show CDR1 as MNHEY and CDR2 as SVGAGI. The CDR3 runs 12 residues. Trimming removed 7 bases at V and 2 bases at J, with 6 bases between. CDR3 bases: TGTGCCAGCAAAGGGGGCAATCAGCCCCAGCATTTT. It specifies CASKGGNQPQHF.

As concerns this clone: Mismatch with germline at one junction end may stem from a read error. This chain uses TRBV6-6 with TRBJ2-2, with D tentatively TRBD1 (6 bases). CDR3 length: 12 amino acids. The germline CDR1 and CDR2 sequences are MNHNY and SVGAGI (reference sequence). In nucleotides, the CDR3 is TGTGCCTGCAGGGGATTGGCCGGGGAGCTGTTTTTT. Residues: CACRGLAGELFF.

V usage is TRBV2 and J usage is TRBJ2-2; TRBD2 is a possible D gene (5 bases). The CDR3 sequence is 16 residues long. Trimming pared 7 bases from V and 0 bases from J, leaving 15 bases between. The germline V gene encodes CDR1 SNHLY and CDR2 FYNNEI. This CDR3 reads CASIFRQDSNTGELFF. DNA of the CDR3: TGTGCCAGCATTTTTCGGCAGGACTCGAACACCGGGGAGCTGTTTTTT. The variable domain in full, with the rest retrieved from reference TRBV2 and TRBJ2-2, is EPEVTQTPSHQVTQMGQEVILRCVPISNHLYFYWYRQILGQKVEFLVSFYNNEISEKSEIFDDQFSVERPDGSNFTLKIRSTKLEDSAMYFCASIFRQDSNTGELFFGEGSRLTVL.

This clone was detected many times. This chain joins TRBV2 and TRBJ1-1; TRBD1 might be the D (5 bases). Deletions cut 3 bases from V and 1 base from J, with 9 bases between. This CDR3 is 14 amino acids long. Per the germline V gene, CDR1 is SNHLY and CDR2 is FYNNEI. As DNA, the CDR3 is TGTGCCAGCAGTGACACTACAGGGAACACTGAAGCTTTCTTT. It specifies CASSDTTGNTEAFF.

This clone was detected many times. CDR3 in DNA: TGCGCCAGCAGCCCATATGGGCAAAGCCACACCGGGGAGCTGTTTTTT. It encodes CASSPYGQSHTGELFF. This sequence joins TRBV4-1 and TRBJ2-2, with D uncertain. Germline V CDR1 and CDR2: MGHRA, YSYEKL. The CDR3 has 16 amino acids. Trimming removed 4 bases from V and 3 bases from J, with 15 bases in between.

This chain connects TRBV27 to TRBJ2-3; 9 bases are shared with TRBD2. CDR1 and CDR2 from the germline V gene are MNHEY and SMNVEV (reference sequence). Germline trimming cut 6 bases from V and 6 bases from J; bases unmatched to any gene: 10. CDR3 length: 15 residues. CDR3 bases: TGTGCCAGCAGCCCGACCCCTAGCGGGGACGATACGCAGTATTTT. Its translation is CASSPTPSGDDTQYF.

J is TRBJ2-1 and V is TRBV30; possible D gene TRBD1, 5 bases. This CDR3 comprises 15 residues. Looked up from germline, CDR1 is GTSNPN and CDR2 is SVGIG (reference sequence). V lost 1 base and J 0 bases, leaving 10 bases between the germline ends. The CDR3: CAWSEDSSSYNEQFF. The DNA of the CDR3 is TGTGCCTGGAGTGAAGACAGCAGCTCCTACAATGAGCAGTTCTTC.

CDR3 sequence reads: CASSGLARGETQYF. For the CDR3, the DNA is TGTGCCAGCAGTGGACTAGCGAGGGGGGAGACCCAGTACTTC. This chain uses TRBV6-1 with TRBJ2-5, with 8 bases matching TRBD2. CDR3 size: 14 residues. CDR1 MNHNS and CDR2 SASEGT come from the germline V gene. Trimming took 4 bases from V and 5 from J; bases not matched to a gene: 6.

This rearrangement joins TRBV9 to TRBJ2-1, with TRBD1 identical over 9 bases. CDR1 SGDLS and CDR2 YYNGEE come from the germline V gene. This CDR3 spans 15 amino acids. The junction had 6 bases not matched to a gene; V was cut back by 3 bases and J by 5 bases. The CDR3 DNA sequence: TGTGCCAGCAGCGACCGGGACAGGGAAGACAATGAGCAGTTCTTC. Translated: CASSDRDREDNEQFF.

This clone was seen just once. V and J are TRBV6-5 and TRBJ1-2, with 8 positions matching TRBD1. Germline-derived CDR1 and CDR2 are MNHEY and SVGAGI. V shed 5 bases and J 7 bases; nucleotides not matched to a gene: 9. CDR3 size: 14 residues. The chain's CDR3 is CASSPRTGQTGYTF. In nucleotides, the CDR3 is TGTGCCAGCAGTCCCCGGACAGGGCAGACTGGCTACACCTTC.

CDR3 sequence (DNA): TGTGCCAGCAGTGAAGCATCATGGGACAGTGAAGCCGAGCAGTACTTC. It translates to CASSEASWDSEAEQYF. The V call is TRBV6-1, the J call TRBJ2-7; 7 nucleotides align to TRBD1. J was trimmed by 6 bases and V by 0 bases; bases with no gene match: 11. The CDR3 runs to 16 residues. Germline CDR1 is MNHNS and CDR2 is SASEGT.

For the CDR3, the DNA is TGTGCCAGCTCGCAGAATAGCGGGGGGGCCTACAATGAGCAGTTCTTC. It yields the protein CASSQNSGGAYNEQFF. The gene calls are TRBV18 and TRBJ2-1; 11 nucleotides agree with TRBD2. The CDR3 sequence is 16 residues long. Germline assignment: CDR1 KGHSH and CDR2 LQKENI. Trimming took 6 bases from V and 2 from J; bases not matched to a gene: 6.

This clone was counted only a few times. This sequence joins TRBV9 and TRBJ2-1; 8 nucleotides align to TRBD1. Germline CDR1 reads SGDLS; CDR2 reads YYNGEE. Trimming cost V 0 bases and J 7 bases; bases outside gene matches: 3. The CDR3 spans 14 residues. The DNA of the CDR3 is TGTGCCAGCAGCGTAGTACAGGGGGGAAATGAGCAGTTCTTC. Amino acids: CASSVVQGGNEQFF.

This clone was detected once. The chain's CDR3 is CASSVVAGQDTQYF. The CDR3 nucleotides read TGTGCCAGCAGCGTAGTAGCAGGGCAAGATACGCAGTATTTT. The rearrangement uses TRBV9 and TRBJ2-3; TRBD1 might be the D (5 bases). The V gene lost 0 bases and the J gene lost 5 bases, with 10 bases spanning the gap. Germline-derived CDR1 and CDR2 are SGDLS and YYNGEE. This CDR3 contains 14 residues.

The chain links TRBV19 to TRBJ1-1; D call uncertain. Trimming removed 3 bases at V and 2 bases at J, with 7 bases between. This CDR3 spans 13 amino acids. Germline CDR1 is LNHDA and CDR2 is SQIVND (reference sequence). In DNA form, the CDR3 reads TGTGCCAGTAGTATCGGGCACAACACTGAAGCTTTCTTT. The encoded protein is CASSIGHNTEAFF.

The genes are TRBV6-6 and TRBJ2-7; D call uncertain. This CDR3 has 13 amino acids. Germline CDR1 MNHNY, CDR2 SVGAGI (reference sequence). The ends were cut back, 10 bases at V and 2 bases at J, with 15 bases in the middle. The CDR3 protein is CATSVGETYEQYF. The CDR3 DNA reads as TGTGCCACCAGCGTTGGCGAGACCTACGAGCAGTACTTC.

The rearrangement uses TRBV28 and TRBJ2-7; D remains unclear. CDR3 length equals 14 residues. Trimming shortened V by 3 bases and J by 1 base, and 10 bases separated the two germline ends. The germline CDR1 and CDR2 sequences are MDHEN and SYDVKM. The CDR3 DNA reads TGTGCCAGCAGTTTCTTTTCTGGGTCCTACGAGCAGTACTTC. As protein: CASSFFSGSYEQYF.

V gene TRBV5-1 combines with J gene TRBJ2-5, with TRBD1 identical over 10 bases. The ends lost 0 bases at V and 5 bases at J; junction bases unmatched: 7. This CDR3 spans 16 amino acids. Germline V lookup: CDR1 SGHRS, CDR2 YFSETQ. CDR3 DNA sequence: TGCGCCAGCAGCTTGGGGAGACAGGGGGCTCGCGAGACCCAGTACTTC. This sequence encodes CASSLGRQGARETQYF.

J is TRBJ1-1 and V is TRBV6-1, with 8 nucleotides matching TRBD1. This CDR3 spans 14 amino acids. The V gene end was trimmed by 5 bases and the J gene end by 2 bases; junction bases not matched to a gene: 4. CDR1 is MNHNS and CDR2 is SASEGT in the germline V gene. The CDR3 DNA is TGTGCCAGCAGTTCGGGACAGGTTAACACTGAAGCTTTCTTT. This sequence encodes CASSSGQVNTEAFF.

This chain joins TRBV30 and TRBJ2-5; D is possibly TRBD2 (7 bases). The CDR3 has 17 amino acids. V was trimmed by 0 bases and J by 2 bases, leaving 19 bases between them. CDR1 is GTSNPN, CDR2 SVGIG, per germline (reference sequence). CDR3 protein: CAWSVRGRGRGQETQYF. The CDR3 nucleotides are TGTGCCTGGAGTGTAAGGGGGAGGGGCAGGGGTCAAGAGACCCAGTACTTC.

This chain uses TRBV10-2 with TRBJ2-5, with unresolved D. The DNA end lines up better with TRBJ2-7; the J call may be wrong. Germline V gene data show CDR1 as WSHSY and CDR2 as SAAADI. This CDR3 spans 14 amino acids. CDR3 bases: TGCGCCAGCAGTGACATATCGGATACCTACGAGCAGTACTTC. Its translation is CASSDISDTYEQYF.

The rearrangement joins TRBV9 to TRBJ2-1, with 12 bases fitting TRBD2. Trimming cost V 4 bases and J 7 bases; bases outside gene matches: 9. The CDR3 is 16 residues long. CDR1 and CDR2 from the germline V gene are SGDLS and YYNGEE. The CDR3 reads CASSPVLAGGLNEQFF. DNA for the CDR3: TGTGCCAGCAGCCCTGTACTAGCGGGGGGTTTGAATGAGCAGTTCTTC. Full variable domain (remainder filled in from reference TRBV9 and TRBJ2-1): DSGVTQTPKHLITATGQRVTLRCSPRSGDLSVYWYQQSLDQGLQFLIQYYNGEERAKGNILERFSAQQFPDLHSELNLSSLELGDSALYFCASSPVLAGGLNEQFFGPGTRLTVL.